The clone carrying this TCR beta chain has more than one count but fewer than ten. Its specificity is unknown. This sample is drawn from a study of identical twins. TCRdb processed the 5' RACE reads anew with MiXCR; each CDR3 protein has one entry. Among around 670,000 distinct CDR3 sequences listed, over 5% were seen once. The CDR3 covers 16 residues. J was trimmed by 6 bases and V by 1 base; bases with no gene match: 4. Germline V gene sequence: CDR1 LGHDT, CDR2 YNNKEL (reference sequence). Study conclusions and caveats: Out-of-frame beta sequences exhibited a weaker degree of excess twin sharing.

The chain recombines TRBV3-1 with TRBJ2-2; 11 nucleotides agree with TRBD2. The receptor comes from a man younger than 35 in good health. The sequencing sample was made of naive T cells sorted from blood. The CDR3: CASSQGPSGRPGELFF. CDR3 sequence (DNA): TGTGCCAGCAGCCAAGGGCCTAGCGGGAGGCCCGGGGAGCTGTTTTTT.